Shown below are 13 T cell receptor beta chains from a single sample sequenced in a study of shared clonotypes between healthy human individuals. The table came from immunoSEQ multiplex PCR; TCRdb's copy has only in-frame clones and leaves some out. In the table there are about 1.5 million clones, roughly 96% of which are singletons. Sequencing used naive CD4+ T cells sorted from blood. Subset specified: CD45RA+ positively selected. The receptor set was obtained from a man aged 25 to 40 in good health.

The rearrangement links TRBV5-1 to TRBJ2-5, with TRBD1 as a possible D gene (6 bases). V was shortened by 9 bases and J by 1 base, with 10 bases between the two germline ends. The V gene's germline CDR1 is SGHRS and CDR2 YFSETQ. The length of the CDR3 is 12 residues. The CDR3 spells CATGTSQETQYF. The CDR3 DNA is TGCGCCACCGGGACAAGCCAAGAGACCCAGTACTTC.

This chain connects TRBV4-3 to TRBJ1-2; D is possibly TRBD1 (5 bases). The ends were cut back, 0 bases at V and 7 bases at J, with 21 bases in the middle. The CDR3 is 17 amino acids. Germline V lookup: CDR1 LGHNA, CDR2 YSLEER. The CDR3 region has the DNA TGCGCCAGCAGCCAAGATTCGGCGTCCAGGGTATTCGGTGGCTACACCTTC. Translated: CASSQDSASRVFGGYTF.

V is TRBV18 and J is TRBJ2-6; possible D gene TRBD2, 6 bases. V gave up 2 bases and J gave up 0 bases, with 17 bases separating them. This CDR3 spans 19 amino acids. In germline, CDR1 is KGHSH, CDR2 LQKENI. In nucleotides, the CDR3 is TGTGCCAGCTCACCAACGGGTCCAGGAGGGTTCTCTGGGGCCAACGTCCTGACTTTC. This translates into CASSPTGPGGFSGANVLTF.

The chain couples TRBV27 to TRBJ2-3; 9 nucleotides match TRBD1. The J segment lost 3 bases and the V segment lost 4 bases, leaving 11 bases of the junction unmatched. Germline loops: CDR1 MNHEY, CDR2 SMNVEV (reference sequence). This CDR3 is built from 17 residues. The CDR3 loop is CASSSKVRDRDTDTQYF. The CDR3 bases are TGTGCCAGCAGTTCGAAGGTGAGGGACAGGGATACAGATACGCAGTATTTT.

This chain joins TRBV10-3 and TRBJ2-4, with a tentative D call TRBD1 (5 bases). The CDR3 has 16 amino acids. The germline gives CDR1 ENHRY, CDR2 SYGVKD. Trimming removed 3 bases from V and 0 bases from J, with 12 bases in between. The CDR3 loop reads CAISESGLLAKNIQYF. CDR3 DNA: TGTGCCATCAGTGAATCAGGGCTTTTAGCCAAAAACATTCAGTACTTC.

As concerns this clone: An end of the junction differs from the germline gene, which may be a read error. The genes are TRBV7-7 and TRBJ2-1; 12 nucleotides agree with TRBD2. Germline V gives CDR1 SSHAT, CDR2 FNYEAQ (reference sequence). The CDR3 sequence is 16 residues long. DNA for the CDR3: TGTGCTAGCAGCGCCGGGACTAGCGGGTTGGGTAATGAGCAGTTCTTC. Its protein is CASSAGTSGLGNEQFF.

V usage is TRBV2 and J usage is TRBJ1-4, with 8 bases that match TRBD1. CDR1 and CDR2 (germline): SNHLY, FYNNEI. CDR3 length: 13 residues. Trimming at V came to 3 bases and at J to 17 bases, leaving 11 bases not matched to a gene. CDR3 bases: TGTGCCAGCAGTGACAGGGGGCGATCCCTTAACTTTTTT. Translated, it gives CASSDRGRSLNFF.

As concerns this clone: Other DNA sequences in this specimen translate into the identical CDR3. This chain uses TRBV7-9 with TRBJ1-5; D remains unclear. CDR1 is SEHNR, CDR2 FQNEAQ, per germline (reference sequence). The CDR3 covers 13 residues. V was trimmed by 1 base and J by 5 bases, leaving 6 bases between them. CDR3 residues: CASSLDGHQPQHF. The CDR3 DNA reads TGTGCCAGCAGCTTAGATGGTCATCAGCCCCAGCATTTT.

The chain has TRBV6-5 and TRBJ1-5; D might be TRBD1 (6 bases). V was trimmed by 5 bases and J by 3 bases, leaving 11 bases between them. CDR1 and CDR2 (germline): MNHEY, SVGAGI. CDR3 size: 14 residues. The CDR3 DNA sequence: TGTGCCAGCAGTGCGGGACACCACAATCAGCCCCAGCATTTT. This encodes CASSAGHHNQPQHF.

This clone showed up just once. V and J are TRBV29-1 and TRBJ1-2; D is uncertain. The V gene's germline CDR1 is SQVTM and CDR2 ANQGSEA. The ends were cut back, 5 bases at V and 2 bases at J, with 6 bases in the middle. The CDR3 extends over 11 amino acids. CDR3 bases: TGCAGCGTTAGTGCGAACTATGGCTACACCTTC. This encodes CSVSANYGYTF. The full variable domain, with the rest looked up from reference TRBV29-1 and TRBJ1-2, is SAVISQKPSRDICQRGTSLTIQCQVDSQVTMMFWYRQQPGQSLTLIATANQGSEATYESGFVIDKFPISRPNLTFSTLTVSNMSPEDSSIYLCSVSANYGYTFGSGTRLTVV.

A single count supports this clone. This chain connects TRBV7-7 to TRBJ2-1; 9 bases agree with TRBD1. V shed 5 bases, J shed 5 bases, and the junction held 7 bases outside the gene matches. Germline V gene lookup returns CDR1 SSHAT and CDR2 FNYEAQ (reference sequence). The CDR3 totals 15 residues. The CDR3 here is CASSPGQGRDNEQFF. CDR3 bases: TGTGCCAGCAGCCCGGGACAGGGAAGGGACAATGAGCAGTTCTTC. The variable domain in full, with the rest retrieved from reference TRBV7-7 and TRBJ2-1, is GAGVSQSPRYKVTKRGQDVTLRCDPISSHATLYWYQQALGQGPEFLTYFNYEAQPDKSGLPSDRFSAERPEGSISTLTIQRTEQRDSAMYRCASSPGQGRDNEQFFGPGTRLTVL.

V gene TRBV5-5 combines with J gene TRBJ1-4; D is possibly TRBD1 (6 bases). The CDR3 extends over 16 amino acids. Trimming cost V 3 bases and J 2 bases, with 14 bases left between them. The germline gives CDR1 SGHKS, CDR2 YYEKEE (reference sequence). The DNA of the CDR3 is TGTGCCAGCAGCTCCGGACAGTGGGTCACTAATGAAAAACTGTTTTTT. Amino acids: CASSSGQWVTNEKLFF.

V and J are TRBV20-1 and TRBJ2-4, with D unresolved. CDR3 length: 10 residues. Trimming shortened V by 8 bases and J by 5 bases, and 7 bases separated the two germline ends. Germline V gene sequence: CDR1 DFQATT, CDR2 SNEGSKA (reference sequence). The CDR3 spells CSMTQNIQYF. The DNA for the CDR3 is TGCAGTATGACTCAAAACATTCAGTACTTC.